This record concerns one T cell receptor beta chain sequence. The target antigen is unknown. The data belong to a study of T cell responses to AZD1222 COVID-19 vaccine. Trimming shortened V by 4 bases and J by 6 bases, and 17 bases separated the two germline ends. CDR1 is SGDLS and CDR2 is YYNGEE in the germline V gene. This CDR3 region has 15 residues. Whole-study results and caveats: Reports say nearly half of spike-specific TCRs go after unmutated variant regions. There were vaccine-associated CD4 TCRs across spike, dominant at 160-218 and 743-854.

Assay: immunoSEQ multiplex PCR; the TCRdb copy retains only in-frame clones and omits some. The sample contains about 95,000 clones, about 89% of which appear only once. This receptor was identified in an adult in good health. The starting material was peripheral blood, obtained on day 0 of AZD1222 vaccination. The chain combines TRBV9 with TRBJ1-5; D gene unclear. The DNA for the CDR3 is TGTGCCAGCAGCCCATCAGGAGGATTTGGTCAGCCCCAGCATTTT. Its protein product is CASSPSGGFGQPQHF.